The next 30 T cell receptor beta chains were all read from a single sample in a study of T-cell reconstitution after alpha-beta-depleted transplantation in children. Molecular barcoding with unique molecular identifiers was used for the TCRbeta library. TCRdb reprocessed the PCR reads via MiXCR and lists one record per CDR3 protein. The data contain about 980,000 distinct CDR3 sequences, less than 30% of them seen just once; the ten biggest clones take up roughly 28%. Sequenced here: PBMCs, mostly from graft donor cells, sampled 360 days after TCRalphabeta/CD19-depleted stem cell transplant. Every receptor here comes from a boy younger than two who had a stem cell transplant for SCID, so the T cells may come from the graft donor.

This clonotype was recorded a few times. The V call is TRBV4-2, the J call TRBJ2-3; 10 bases agree with TRBD2. The CDR3 covers 16 residues. J gave up 3 bases and V 0 bases, and 3 bases lay outside the gene matches. The V gene's germline CDR1 is LGHNA and CDR2 YNFKEQ. CDR3 coding DNA: TGTGCCAGCAGCCAAGAGGTGACTAGCGGGACAGATACGCAGTATTTT. This sequence encodes CASSQEVTSGTDTQYF.

The rearrangement uses TRBV15 and TRBJ2-6, with D possibly matching TRBD1 (6 bases). The germline gives CDR1 LNHNV, CDR2 YYDKDF (reference sequence). V was clipped by 2 bases and J by 4 bases, with 9 bases between them. The CDR3 is 15 amino acids. The CDR3 region is CATSRPGVGANVLTF. The CDR3 DNA is TGTGCCACCAGCAGACCAGGGGTCGGGGCCAACGTCCTGACTTTC.

The chain joins TRBV11-2 to TRBJ2-5; TRBD1 is a possible D gene (6 bases). V gave up 4 bases and J gave up 1 base, with 13 bases separating them. The CDR3 sequence is 15 residues long. Germline assignment: CDR1 SGHAT and CDR2 FQNNGV. CDR3 coding DNA: TGTGCCAGCAGCTCCACCGGACAGTCCCAAGAGACCCAGTACTTC. Translated, it gives CASSSTGQSQETQYF. The whole variable domain, filled in from reference TRBV11-2 and TRBJ2-5, reads EAGVAQSPRYKIIEKRQSVAFWCNPISGHATLYWYQQILGQGPKLLIQFQNNGVVDDSQLPKDRFSAERLKGVDSTLKIQPAKLEDSAVYLCASSSTGQSQETQYFGPGTRLLVL.

The chain uses TRBV20-1 and TRBJ2-3; 9 bases match TRBD1. CDR3 length: 14 residues. Germline V lookup: CDR1 DFQATT, CDR2 SNEGSKA (reference sequence). With 1 base clipped from V and 4 bases from J, the junction kept 3 bases outside the gene matches. The CDR3 is CSARGGQGPDTQYF. Written as DNA, the CDR3 is TGCAGTGCTAGAGGCGGACAGGGGCCAGATACGCAGTATTTT.

This clonotype was detected a few times. The chain links TRBV7-9 to TRBJ2-7; D unresolved. From germline, CDR1 is SEHNR and CDR2 FQNEAQ (reference sequence). Trimming removed 1 base at V and 4 bases at J, with 20 bases between. This CDR3 is built from 17 residues. This CDR3 is CASSLGYGGDPPYEQYF. CDR3 bases: TGTGCCAGCAGCTTAGGCTATGGCGGTGACCCTCCTTACGAGCAGTACTTC.

This chain uses TRBV21-1 with TRBJ2-5; the D segment call TRBD1 is taken from the table without a DNA check. TRBV21-1 is an annotated pseudogene. The CDR3 runs to 14 residues. This chain's CDR3 is CASSPRPHQETQYF. Written as DNA, the CDR3 is TGTGCCAGCAGCCCCCGTCCACATCAAGAGACCCAGTACTTC.

This clonotype occurred a few times. The V and J genes are TRBV5-5 and TRBJ2-2; D perhaps matches TRBD1 (5 bases). The CDR3 extends over 13 amino acids. CDR1 is SGHKS and CDR2 is YYEKEE in the germline V gene (reference sequence). V was cut by 3 bases and J by 4 bases, with 7 bases left in between. The CDR3 DNA is TGTGCCAGCAGCTGGACATCCACCGGGGAGCTGTTTTTT. Its translation: CASSWTSTGELFF.

V and J are TRBV2 and TRBJ2-1, with 7 bases that match TRBD2. V lost 3 bases, J lost 4 bases, and 9 bases stayed unmatched. The CDR3 spans 16 residues. Germline CDR1 SNHLY, CDR2 FYNNEI. The DNA of the CDR3 is TGTGCCAGCAGTGAGCCCTTGGCGGGAGTATACAATGAGCAGTTCTTC. Protein product: CASSEPLAGVYNEQFF.

The chain recombines TRBV4-2 with TRBJ2-3, with 11 positions matching TRBD2. CDR1 and CDR2 (germline): LGHNA, YNFKEQ. CDR3 length: 19 residues. The V segment lost 0 bases and the J segment 3 bases; nucleotides outside the gene matches: 11. In DNA form, the CDR3 reads TGTGCCAGCAGCCAAGAGATAGCGGGGGGGCAAATTGTAACAGATACGCAGTATTTT. Encoded protein: CASSQEIAGGQIVTDTQYF.

The chain uses TRBV20-1 and TRBJ1-1; 8 bases line up with TRBD1. Germline-derived CDR1 and CDR2 are DFQATT and SNEGSKA (reference sequence). V dropped 3 bases and J dropped 3; count of bases not matched to a gene: 6. The CDR3 is 14 amino acids. The CDR3 coding sequence is TGCAGTGCTAGGAGACAGGGGCCAGACACTGAAGCTTTCTTT. Encoded protein: CSARRQGPDTEAFF.

J is TRBJ2-1 and V is TRBV27, with 7 bases that match TRBD2. Germline CDR1 is MNHEY and CDR2 is SMNVEV (reference sequence). With 2 bases clipped from V and 1 base from J, the junction kept 5 bases outside the gene matches. The CDR3 runs 16 residues. The DNA for the CDR3 is TGTGCCAGCAGTTTACCCTGCGGGGGATCCTACAATGAGCAGTTCTTC. The encoded protein is CASSLPCGGSYNEQFF.

J is TRBJ2-3 and V is TRBV12-5; D is tentatively TRBD1 or TRBD2 (5 bases each). There are 21 residues in the CDR3. The V end lost 3 bases, the J end lost 4 bases, and 32 bases lay between the germline ends. CDR1 and CDR2 from the germline V gene are LGHNT and FRNRAP. The CDR3: CASGFFIPGQQALSGADTQYF. In DNA form, the CDR3 reads TGTGCTAGTGGTTTCTTCATTCCGGGGCAACAGGCCCTCTCCGGCGCAGATACGCAGTATTTT.

V and J are TRBV7-9 and TRBJ2-7, with 7 bases that match TRBD1. The ends lost 5 bases at V and 2 bases at J; junction bases unmatched: 15. CDR1 SEHNR and CDR2 FQNEAQ come from the germline V gene (reference sequence). The CDR3 sequence is 17 residues long. In nucleotides, the CDR3 is TGTGCCAGCAGCGGACTCCGGGACAGCGAAATTACCTACGAGCAGTACTTC. It yields the protein CASSGLRDSEITYEQYF.

This sequence joins TRBV14 and TRBJ2-7, with 12 positions matching TRBD1. Per the germline V gene, CDR1 is SGHDN and CDR2 is FVKESK. The V gene end was trimmed by 0 bases and the J gene end by 6 bases; junction bases not matched to a gene: 9. The CDR3 is 17 residues long. For the CDR3, the DNA is TGTGCCAGCAGCCAAGATCGTTGGGGGACAGGGGGCGGCGAGCAGTACTTC. Protein: CASSQDRWGTGGGEQYF.

V usage is TRBV5-6 and J usage is TRBJ1-2; D possibly corresponds to TRBD1 (5 bases). The CDR3 is made up of 13 amino acids. The V gene's germline CDR1 is SGHDT and CDR2 YYEEEE. Trimming took 8 bases from V and 7 from J, leaving 18 bases between them. CDR3 in DNA: TGTGCCAGGGGCCCGGGGCTACTGGGTGGCTACACCTTC. Amino acids: CARGPGLLGGYTF.

The chain is built from TRBV12-3 or TRBV12-4 and TRBJ1-2; TRBD1 is a possible D gene (6 bases). This CDR3 comprises 15 residues. Trimming removed 5 bases from V and 0 bases from J, with 13 bases in between. The CDR3 spells CASSVGQKSNYGYTF. CDR3 bases: TGTGCCAGCAGTGTCGGACAGAAATCTAACTATGGCTACACCTTC.

The V and J genes are TRBV28 and TRBJ1-5; no firm D call. The ends were cut back, 3 bases at V and 7 bases at J, with 16 bases in the middle. CDR1 and CDR2 from the germline V gene are MDHEN and SYDVKM. The CDR3 has 15 amino acids. The CDR3 loop reads CASSFDRAPRQPQHF. The CDR3 nucleotides are TGTGCCAGCAGTTTCGACCGGGCCCCAAGGCAGCCCCAGCATTTT.

The genes are TRBV7-9 and TRBJ2-5; the D is unclear. Germline V gene sequence: CDR1 SEHNR, CDR2 FQNEAQ (reference sequence). V lost 2 bases to trimming and J lost 1 base, with 11 bases between them. This CDR3 has 15 amino acids. The CDR3 sequence is CASSLSLWPQETQYF. As DNA, the CDR3 is TGTGCCAGCAGCTTATCCCTGTGGCCCCAAGAGACCCAGTACTTC.

This chain uses TRBV12-3 or TRBV12-4 with TRBJ2-2, with a possible D match to TRBD1 (5 bases). This CDR3 region has 16 residues. V lost 4 bases and J 1 base, leaving 13 bases between the germline ends. The CDR3 coding sequence is TGTGCCAGCAGTTCGGAAGGGGCGGTGAACACCGGGGAGCTGTTTTTT. The encoded protein is CASSSEGAVNTGELFF.

J is TRBJ2-6 and V is TRBV5-1, with 9 bases lining up with TRBD2. Germline V lookup: CDR1 SGHRS, CDR2 YFSETQ. Trimming removed 0 bases from V and 4 bases from J; junction bases left unmatched: 11. There are 19 residues in the CDR3. In DNA form, the CDR3 reads TGCGCCAGCAGCTTGGACCCCCCGGGACTAGCCTTGGGGGCCAACGTCCTGACTTTC. It specifies CASSLDPPGLALGANVLTF.

This clonotype was counted only a few times. This sequence joins TRBV5-1 and TRBJ1-1; D is perhaps TRBD1 (5 bases). The CDR3 runs to 14 residues. Between the trimmed V and J ends, which lost 3 bases and 3 bases, there was a span of 12 bases. CDR1 is SGHRS, CDR2 YFSETQ, per germline. The CDR3: CASSWGDRDTEAFF. CDR3 sequence (DNA): TGCGCCAGCAGCTGGGGGGACCGAGACACTGAAGCTTTCTTT. Full variable domain (remainder filled in from reference TRBV5-1 and TRBJ1-1): KAGVTQTPRYLIKTRGQQVTLSCSPISGHRSVSWYQQTPGQGLQFLFEYFSETQRNKGNFPGRFSGRQFSNSRSEMNVSTLELGDSALYLCASSWGDRDTEAFFGQGTRLTVV.

The rearrangement uses TRBV5-1 and TRBJ2-7; TRBD1 is a possible D gene (5 bases). The length of the CDR3 is 14 residues. Per germline, CDR1 SGHRS and CDR2 YFSETQ. V gave up 5 bases and J gave up 0 bases, with 12 bases separating them. In DNA, the CDR3 is TGCGCCAGCAGTAGGGGTTACTCCTCCTACGAGCAGTACTTC. It is translated as CASSRGYSSYEQYF.

The rearrangement links TRBV6-1 to TRBJ2-2; 8 bases line up with TRBD2. The CDR3 loop spans 15 amino acids. The V gene's germline CDR1 is MNHNS and CDR2 SASEGT. The junction had 7 bases not matched to a gene; V was cut back by 4 bases and J by 6 bases. The DNA of the CDR3 is TGTGCCAGCAGTGGCCGGACTAGCAGGTCCGGGGAGCTGTTTTTT. It yields the protein CASSGRTSRSGELFF.

This clonotype was seen only once. This sequence joins TRBV6-2 or TRBV6-3 and TRBJ2-7; the D call may be TRBD1 or TRBD2 (5 bases each). Germline V CDR1 and CDR2: MNHEY, SVGEGT. The CDR3 extends over 15 amino acids. Trimming cost V 5 bases and J 2 bases, with 16 bases left between them. The DNA for the CDR3 is TGTGCCAGCAGTAAAGGCCGGGGCCCCACCTACGAGCAGTACTTC. This sequence encodes CASSKGRGPTYEQYF.

This clonotype has more than one count but fewer than ten. The chain has TRBV24-1 and TRBJ1-5, with D hard to call. Deletions cut 4 bases from V and 5 bases from J, with 11 bases between. Germline V gene data show CDR1 as KGHDR and CDR2 as SFDVKD. The length of the CDR3 is 14 residues. The CDR3 sequence: CATSESRADQPQHF. CDR3 coding DNA: TGTGCCACCAGTGAGTCGAGGGCGGATCAGCCCCAGCATTTT.

This clonotype has more than one count but fewer than ten. The chain couples TRBV5-5 to TRBJ2-1; D not certain. The CDR3 is 13 amino acids. Germline V gene data show CDR1 as SGHKS and CDR2 as YYEKEE (reference sequence). Trimming shortened V by 4 bases and J by 10 bases, and 15 bases separated the two germline ends. The CDR3 sequence is CASSPRLRPEQFF. The CDR3 DNA is TGTGCCAGCAGCCCGCGCCTTAGACCAGAGCAGTTCTTC.

The V gene is TRBV12-3 or TRBV12-4, the J gene TRBJ2-2, with 8 bases fitting TRBD1. J lost 0 bases, V lost 6 bases, and 3 bases had no gene match. The CDR3 consists of 15 residues. The CDR3 coding sequence is TGTGCCAGCAGGCCGGGACAGGCGAACACCGGGGAGCTGTTTTTT. It is translated as CASRPGQANTGELFF.

The rearrangement joins TRBV20-1 to TRBJ1-5, with 7 bases matching TRBD1. This CDR3 is built from 14 residues. Trimming cost V 1 base and J 2 bases; bases outside gene matches: 2. CDR1 DFQATT and CDR2 SNEGSKA come from the germline V gene (reference sequence). The CDR3 is CSARADRGNQPQHF. CDR3 nucleotides: TGCAGTGCTAGAGCAGACAGGGGCAATCAGCCCCAGCATTTT.

This chain uses TRBV12-3 or TRBV12-4 with TRBJ1-4, with D possibly being TRBD1 (6 bases). CDR3 length: 15 amino acids. The V and J ends lost 1 base and 4 bases respectively, with 10 bases between them. CDR3: CASSLDGGFNEKLFF. The CDR3, as DNA: TGTGCCAGCAGTTTAGATGGGGGCTTTAATGAAAAACTGTTTTTT.

This rearrangement joins TRBV10-3 to TRBJ2-7, with unresolved D. Germline CDR1 reads ENHRY; CDR2 reads SYGVKD. Between the trimmed V and J ends, which lost 2 bases and 6 bases, there was a span of 11 bases. The CDR3 consists of 13 residues. CDR3 amino acids: CAISEQVISEQYF. DNA of the CDR3: TGTGCCATCAGTGAGCAGGTTATTAGCGAGCAGTACTTC.